These 3 T cell receptor beta chains came from one sample sequenced in a study of T cell repertoires in cytomegalovirus infection. TCRdb called the reads again in MiXCR, with one record for every CDR3 protein. The data show approximately 910,000 distinct CDR3 sequences, 30% to 40% seen once. No antigens are known for them. The material was cultured CD8+ T cells from PBMCs, obtained from culture after CMV antigen stimulation. The receptors were sampled from a human donor in good health (CMV status not recorded). Some clones in this sample may be carry-over from other donors' samples.

This clonotype was recorded many times. This chain links TRBV27 with TRBJ2-7, with D perhaps TRBD1 (5 bases). Trimming removed 5 bases from V and 5 bases from J, with 13 bases in between. This CDR3 region has 13 residues. Per the germline V gene, CDR1 is MNHEY and CDR2 is SMNVEV (reference sequence). The CDR3 loop reads CASSHDRGHEQYF. The CDR3 nucleotides are TGTGCCAGCAGTCATGACAGAGGTCACGAGCAGTACTTC.

This sequence joins TRBV27 and TRBJ2-1, with TRBD2 identical over 8 bases. The V gene's germline CDR1 is MNHEY and CDR2 SMNVEV (reference sequence). CDR3 length: 14 amino acids. V dropped 2 bases and J dropped 7; count of bases not matched to a gene: 4. The CDR3: CASSLIGGGNEQFF. In DNA, the CDR3 is TGTGCCAGCAGTTTAATCGGGGGGGGGAATGAGCAGTTCTTC.

This clonotype is a singleton in its sample. This may be a read error: a much more frequent sequence differs by one nucleotide. The gene calls are TRBV6-4 and TRBJ2-1; possibly TRBD1 for D (5 bases). Trimming cost V 0 bases and J 5 bases, with 5 bases left between them. Germline V gene data show CDR1 as MRHNA and CDR2 as SNTAGT. The CDR3 contains 13 residues. CDR3: CASSDSGHNEQFF. Written as DNA, the CDR3 is TGTGCCAGCAGTGACTCGGGGCACAATGAGCAGTTCTTC.